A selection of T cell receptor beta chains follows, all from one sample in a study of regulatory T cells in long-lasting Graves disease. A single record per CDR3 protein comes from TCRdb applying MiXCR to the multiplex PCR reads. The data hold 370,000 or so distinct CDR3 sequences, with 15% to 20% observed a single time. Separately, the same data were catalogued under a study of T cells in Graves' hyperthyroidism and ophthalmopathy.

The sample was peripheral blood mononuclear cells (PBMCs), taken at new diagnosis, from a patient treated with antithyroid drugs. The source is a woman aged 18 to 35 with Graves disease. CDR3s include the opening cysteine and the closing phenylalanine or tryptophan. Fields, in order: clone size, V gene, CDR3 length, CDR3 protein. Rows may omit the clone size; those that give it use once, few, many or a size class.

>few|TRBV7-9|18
CASSQEWGSYSGANVLTF
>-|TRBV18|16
CASSPLQGAHNSPLHF
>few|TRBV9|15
CASSPSSIPYNEQFF
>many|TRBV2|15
CASSPESGGNQPQHF
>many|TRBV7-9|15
CASSLAAVGSYGYTF
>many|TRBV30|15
CAWRGGDKSNQPQHF
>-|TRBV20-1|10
CSARLGEQYF
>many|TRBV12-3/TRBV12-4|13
CASSSDIQETQYF
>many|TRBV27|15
CASSRQTGGNTEAFF
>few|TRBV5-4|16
CASSITGTSGADTQYF
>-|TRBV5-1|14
CASSSTIQGARAFF
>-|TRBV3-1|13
CASRRGSNTEAFF
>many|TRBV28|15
CASSPPGPALSWAFF
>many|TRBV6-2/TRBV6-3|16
CASSALGGKSSYEQYF
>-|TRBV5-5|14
CASSLNNLVHEQYF
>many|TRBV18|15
CASSPGTAPGNTIYF
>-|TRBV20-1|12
CSAKTSGNTIYF
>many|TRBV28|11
CASDRGGGYTF
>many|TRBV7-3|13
CASSLIGTGELFF
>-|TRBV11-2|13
CASSFFSGGEQFF
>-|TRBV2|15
CASSGLAGGTYEQYF
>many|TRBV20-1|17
CSASFRDRGISNYGYTF
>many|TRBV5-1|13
CASSAGVSYGYTF
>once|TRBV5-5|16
CASSLRGADHRDGYTF
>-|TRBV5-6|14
CASSFPTESYEQYF
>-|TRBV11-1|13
CASSRRMNTEAFF
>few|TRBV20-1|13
CSVGRERSNEQFF
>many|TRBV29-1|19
CSVAQTRTGGAGDNERLFF
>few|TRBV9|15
CASSPGGGVYNEQFF
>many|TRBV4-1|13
CASSAAVGETQYF
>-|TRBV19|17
CASGGQGSGSSYNEQFF
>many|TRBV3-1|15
CASSQDRGQGEKLFF
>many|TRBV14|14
CASSPLGGGGGYTF
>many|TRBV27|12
CASSGQGDEQYF
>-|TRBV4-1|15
CASSQAYWPINEQFF
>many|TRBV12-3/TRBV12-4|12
CASMRGVSGYTF
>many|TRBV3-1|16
CASSLQGGGQGLEAFF
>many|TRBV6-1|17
CASRTPPGGSSTDTQYF
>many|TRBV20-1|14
CSAPSGGSTDTQYF
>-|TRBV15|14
CATSGRTGFYGYTF
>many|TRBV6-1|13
CASSGALNTEAFF
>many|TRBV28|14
CASTPSGGDTEAFF
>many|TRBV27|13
CASSLGGSDTQYF
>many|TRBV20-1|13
CSARDPLVREQFF
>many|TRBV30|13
CAWRGGPEYGYTF
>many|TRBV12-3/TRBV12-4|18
CASSLGTGGVGNTDTQYF
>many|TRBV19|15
CASSMGGPDQETQYF
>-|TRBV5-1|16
CASSFRPGQKSYGYTF